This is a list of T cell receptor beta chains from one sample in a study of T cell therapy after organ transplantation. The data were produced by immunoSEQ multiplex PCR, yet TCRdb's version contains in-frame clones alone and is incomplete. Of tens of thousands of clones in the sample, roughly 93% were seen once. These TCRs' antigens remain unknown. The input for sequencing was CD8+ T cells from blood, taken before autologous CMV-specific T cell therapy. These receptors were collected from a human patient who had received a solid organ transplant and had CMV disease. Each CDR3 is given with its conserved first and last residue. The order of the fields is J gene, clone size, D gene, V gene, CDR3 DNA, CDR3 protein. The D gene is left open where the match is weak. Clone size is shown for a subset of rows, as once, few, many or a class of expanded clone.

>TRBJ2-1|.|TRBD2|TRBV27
TGTGCCAGCAGTTTCGGGACTACGTACAATGAGCAGTTCTTC
CASSFGTTYNEQFF
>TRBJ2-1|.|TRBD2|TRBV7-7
TGTGCCAGCAGCCCAGTCCCGGGACTAGCGGGGGGATACAATGAGCAGTTCTTC
CASSPVPGLAGGYNEQFF
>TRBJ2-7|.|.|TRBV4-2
TGTGCCAGCAGCCAAGGAAACGCCGCGTGGGAGCAGTACTTC
CASSQGNAAWEQYF
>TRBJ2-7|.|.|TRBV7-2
TGTGCCAGCAGCTTAGCTTCTATCCCGTACGAGCAGTACTTC
CASSLASIPYEQYF
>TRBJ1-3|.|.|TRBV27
TGTGCCAGCAGTTTATCCCCCAGGGGCGGAAACACCATATATTTT
CASSLSPRGGNTIYF
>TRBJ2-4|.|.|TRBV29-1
TGCAGCGTTGAAGATCTTGGAACCCCCAACATTCAGTACTTC
CSVEDLGTPNIQYF
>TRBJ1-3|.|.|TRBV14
TGTGCCAGCAGCCAAGTTTTCCGGGGCTCTGGAAACACCATATATTTT
CASSQVFRGSGNTIYF
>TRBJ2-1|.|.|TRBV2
TGTGCCAGCAACCTTTACAATGAGCAGTTCTTC
CASNLYNEQFF
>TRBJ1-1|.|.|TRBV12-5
TGTGCTAGTGGTTTGGGATCTTGGGGAAATACTGAAGCTTTCTTT
CASGLGSWGNTEAFF
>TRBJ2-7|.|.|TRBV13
TGTGCCAGCAGCTTAGGAGGTTGGGGGTCCTACGAGCAGTACTTC
CASSLGGWGSYEQYF
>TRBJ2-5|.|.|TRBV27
TGTGCCAGCAGTTTAATAGGGAGTCAGGAGACCCAGTACTTC
CASSLIGSQETQYF
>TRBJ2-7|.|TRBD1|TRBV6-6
TGTGCCAGCAGACCCTCTACCGGGACAGCCTACGAGCAGTACTTC
CASRPSTGTAYEQYF
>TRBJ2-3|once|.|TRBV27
TGTGCCAGCAGGACGGGGGGCGCTATGGATACGCAGTATTTT
CASRTGGAMDTQYF
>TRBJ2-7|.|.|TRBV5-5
TGTGCCAGCAGCCTGACGAGGGGATCCTCCTACGAGCAGTACTTC
CASSLTRGSSYEQYF
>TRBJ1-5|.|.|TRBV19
TGTGCCAGTAGTATAGGGTACAGAGGCAATCAGCCCCAGCATTTT
CASSIGYRGNQPQHF
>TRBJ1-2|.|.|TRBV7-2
TGTGCCAGCAGCTTGCCGACCGGGCCGGGGGGAGGCTACACCTTC
CASSLPTGPGGGYTF
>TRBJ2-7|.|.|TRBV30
TGTGCCTGGAGTGCTGGACAGAGGTACGAGCAGTACTTC
CAWSAGQRYEQYF
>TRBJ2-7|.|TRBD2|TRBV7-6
TGTGCCAGCAGCTCCGGGACTAGCGGGAGGGCGGTCGAGCAGTACTTC
CASSSGTSGRAVEQYF
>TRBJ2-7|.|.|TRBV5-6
TGTGCCAGCAGCTTTTGGGGCTCCTACGAGCAGTACTTC
CASSFWGSYEQYF
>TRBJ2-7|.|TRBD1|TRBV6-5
TGTGCCAGCAGTTACTCGGGACAGGGGCCCTACGAGCAGTACTTC
CASSYSGQGPYEQYF
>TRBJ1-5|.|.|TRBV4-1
TGCGCCAGCAGCCAACCCAATGGAGTAAATCAGCCCCAGCATTTT
CASSQPNGVNQPQHF
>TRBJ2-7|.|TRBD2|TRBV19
TGTGCCAGTAGTACCGTCTTTGGGACTAGCGGGGTTAGGCCCTACGAGCAGTACTTC
CASSTVFGTSGVRPYEQYF
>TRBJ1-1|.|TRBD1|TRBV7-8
TGTGCCAGCAGCTCTAAGGGGACAGGGACTGAAGCTTTCTTT
CASSSKGTGTEAFF
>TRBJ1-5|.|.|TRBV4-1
TGCGCCAGCAGCCAAGATCCGAGGTTTGACACCCGCAATCAGCCCCAGCATTTT
CASSQDPRFDTRNQPQHF
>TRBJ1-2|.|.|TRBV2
TGTGCCAGCAGTGGCAGGGGATACTATGGCTACACCTTC
CASSGRGYYGYTF
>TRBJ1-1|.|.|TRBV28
TGTGCCAGCAGTTTTAGGACACTGAACACTGAAGCTTTCTTT
CASSFRTLNTEAFF
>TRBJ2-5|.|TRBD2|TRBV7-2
TGTGCCAGCAGCTCAACTAGCGGGAGCGGTGAGACCCAGTACTTC
CASSSTSGSGETQYF
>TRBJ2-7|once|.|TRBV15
TGTGCCACCAGCAACGTTGTCAGCTCCTACGAGCAGTACTTC
CATSNVVSSYEQYF
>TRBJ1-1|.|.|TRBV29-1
TGCAGCGTTGACACGGTTACTGAAGCTTTCTTT
CSVDTVTEAFF
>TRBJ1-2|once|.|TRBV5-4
TGTGCCAGCAGCAAGGGACCGTCGGTGGGTGGCTACACCTTC
CASSKGPSVGGYTF
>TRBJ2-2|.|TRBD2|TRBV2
TGTGCCAGCAGGGTAGCGGGGCAGAACACCGGGGAGCTGTTTTTT
CASRVAGQNTGELFF
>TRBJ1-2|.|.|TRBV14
TGTGCCAGCAGCCAAGATTCCGAGACAGCGGACATCTACACCTTC
CASSQDSETADIYTF
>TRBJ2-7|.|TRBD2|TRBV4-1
TGCGCCAGCAGCCAAGATGCCGGGGGGAGCTCCTACGAGCAGTACTTC
CASSQDAGGSSYEQYF
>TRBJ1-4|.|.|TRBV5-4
TGTGCCAGCAGCTTGGAGAATGAAAAACTGTTTTTT
CASSLENEKLFF
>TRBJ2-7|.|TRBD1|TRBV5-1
TGCGCCAGCAGCTTGGAGTGGACAGGTAACTACGAGCAGTACTTC
CASSLEWTGNYEQYF
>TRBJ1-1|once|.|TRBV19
TGTGCCAGTAGTGCAGGGGCCGACTCAGGGAACACTGAAGCTTTCTTT
CASSAGADSGNTEAFF
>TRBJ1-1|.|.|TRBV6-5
TGTGCCAGCAGTTACCTGATCGGGGCTGGGGCTGAAGCTTTCTTT
CASSYLIGAGAEAFF
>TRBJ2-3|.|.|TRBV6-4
TGTGCCAGCAGCTCCTCCGGGGTCGCAGATACGCAGTATTTT
CASSSSGVADTQYF
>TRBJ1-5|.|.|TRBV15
TGTGCCACCAGCAGTAGCAATCAGCCCCAGCATTTT
CATSSSNQPQHF
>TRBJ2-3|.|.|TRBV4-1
TGCGCCAGCAGCCGAGGGCCGGGCACAGATACGCAGTATTTT
CASSRGPGTDTQYF
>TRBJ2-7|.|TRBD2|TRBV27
TGTGCCAGCAGTCCGGGACTAGCGGGAGGGGAGTGGGACGAGCAGTACTTC
CASSPGLAGGEWDEQYF
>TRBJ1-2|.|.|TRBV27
TGTGCCAGCAGTTTGAGCAGGGACTATGGCTACACCTTC
CASSLSRDYGYTF
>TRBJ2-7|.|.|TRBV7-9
TGTGCCAGCAGCTTAAGGGGGGGATACGAGCAGTACTTC
CASSLRGGYEQYF